Included here is one T cell receptor (beta chain) sequence, with context. The entry originates in a study of blood T cell repertoires in COVID-19. Whole-study context: Samples representing acute and convalescent COVID-19 were sourced from the United States, Italy and Spain. PBMCs, B-cell-depleted T cells, or T cells provided the cDNA or gDNA that made up the material.

As processed by the authors: Estimation of nucleated cell counts was performed using reference gene primer amplification. Clones were read by immunoSEQ multiplex PCR, and TCRdb kept only the in-frame ones, dropping some. V and J calls and clone size are those listed in that table; D and trimming were worked out from the DNA. The sample has around 18,000 clones; 91% are singletons. There are 12 residues in the CDR3. Between the trimmed V and J ends, which lost 6 bases and 0 bases, there was a span of 5 bases. Germline-derived CDR1 and CDR2 are LNHDA and SQIVND (reference sequence). Sequencing input: peripheral blood. The chain combines TRBV19 with TRBJ1-1; D gene unclear. The clonotype originates from a human donor in a cohort sampled during active COVID-19. The CDR3 sequence: CASRQMNTEAFF. DNA of the CDR3: TGTGCCAGTAGACAGATGAACACTGAAGCTTTCTTT.